The source of this T cell receptor (beta chain) is a study of cytomegalovirus exposure and HLA in healthy donors. Broader study findings: Accurate prediction of most subjects' HLA-A and HLA-B alleles from TCR beta sequences was reported.

The CDR3 sequence is 14 residues long. V gave up 6 bases and J gave up 5 bases; unmatched junction bases: 7. CDR1 is SGHRS and CDR2 is YFSETQ in the germline V gene. As for this clone: Its antigen is currently unknown.

Primers included in the PCR were 60 Vbeta and 13 Jbeta primers. Assay used: immunoSEQ multiplex PCR; TCRdb lists only in-frame clones, some missing. This table holds about 170,000 clones, roughly 85% found once. V usage is TRBV5-1 and J usage is TRBJ2-3; 9 bases align to TRBD1. The sequencing sample was made of PBMCs. This TCR came from a male donor in good health and CMV-seronegative. Written as DNA, the CDR3 is TGCGCCAGCACACGGGACAGGGTGAGAGATACGCAGTATTTT. This encodes CASTRDRVRDTQYF.